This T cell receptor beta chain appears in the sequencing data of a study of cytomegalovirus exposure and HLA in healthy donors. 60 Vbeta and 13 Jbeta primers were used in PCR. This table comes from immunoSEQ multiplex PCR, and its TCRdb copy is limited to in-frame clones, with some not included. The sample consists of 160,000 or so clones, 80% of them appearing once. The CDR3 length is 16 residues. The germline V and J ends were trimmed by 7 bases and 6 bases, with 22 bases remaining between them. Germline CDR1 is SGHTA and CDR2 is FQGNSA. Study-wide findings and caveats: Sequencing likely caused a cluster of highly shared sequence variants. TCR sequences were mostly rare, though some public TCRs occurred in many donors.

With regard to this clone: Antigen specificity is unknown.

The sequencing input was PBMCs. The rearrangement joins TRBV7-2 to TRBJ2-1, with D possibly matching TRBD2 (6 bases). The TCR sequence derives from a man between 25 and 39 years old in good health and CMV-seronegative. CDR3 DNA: TGTGCCAGCACCAGAACCGGGACTTTCTCACTCAATGAGCAGTTCTTC. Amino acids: CASTRTGTFSLNEQFF.